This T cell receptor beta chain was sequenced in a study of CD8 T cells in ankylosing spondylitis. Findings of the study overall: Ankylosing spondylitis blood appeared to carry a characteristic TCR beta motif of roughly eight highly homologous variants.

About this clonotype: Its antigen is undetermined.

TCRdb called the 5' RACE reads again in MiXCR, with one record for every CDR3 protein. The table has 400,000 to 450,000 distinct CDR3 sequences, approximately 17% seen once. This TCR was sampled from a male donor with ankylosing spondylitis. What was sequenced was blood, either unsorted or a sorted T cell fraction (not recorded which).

CDR3 sequence: CASSLRAGANFGETQYF. In DNA form, the CDR3 reads TGTGCCAGCAGCTTGCGAGCGGGGGCCAACTTCGGAGAGACCCAGTACTTC. This rearrangement joins TRBV5-6 to TRBJ2-5; 8 bases fit TRBD2. The V gene end was trimmed by 1 base and the J gene end by 4 bases; junction bases not matched to a gene: 12. CDR3 length: 17 residues. Germline V lookup: CDR1 SGHDT, CDR2 YYEEEE.